The rows below give T cell receptor beta chains drawn from one sample of a study of CXCR3-negative and CXCR3-positive naive CD8 T cells. Following a re-call of the 5' RACE reads, TCRdb has one entry per CDR3 protein and lacks DNA. This sample's clone table lists 100,000 to 150,000 distinct CDR3 sequences. Sequencing was performed on naive CXCR3+ CD8+ T cells from blood. Source of these receptors: a human donor in good health. Some clones in this sample may be carry-over from other donors' samples. Each CDR3 is given with its conserved first and last residue.

V gene	J gene	CDR3 protein
TRBV7-6	TRBJ2-1	CASSPSPGVGEQFF
TRBV25-1	TRBJ2-4	CASSEYGYEAKNIQYF
TRBV20-1	TRBJ1-2	CSAGGDSNNGYTF
TRBV11-1	TRBJ2-7	CASSPYVLRDAANGHPYEQYF
TRBV27	TRBJ2-7	CASSLRGDTYEQYF
TRBV28	TRBJ2-5	CASSVVSGQHQETQYF
TRBV5-1	TRBJ2-7	CASSGGTEDYEQYF
TRBV4-1	TRBJ2-7	CASSQGGRAPYEQYF
TRBV29-1	TRBJ2-7	CSVVRDRVGEQYF
TRBV12-3/TRBV12-4	TRBJ2-7	CASSLGQGLTYEQYF
TRBV29-1	TRBJ2-1	CSVEDVGAPWIF
TRBV6-2/TRBV6-3	TRBJ2-2	CASSLTSGPAAGELFF
TRBV16	TRBJ2-1	CASLFEGARGNEQFF
TRBV7-9	TRBJ2-7	CASISDIQREGEQYF
TRBV7-9	TRBJ2-7	CASSLGGQGRYEQYF
TRBV7-9	TRBJ2-2	CASSLSGRVTGELFF
TRBV10-3	TRBJ1-2	CAISEEGRGRDGYTF
TRBV11-2	TRBJ2-7	CASSLGANLVQQYF
TRBV27	TRBJ1-1	CASRDPTGWTEAFF
TRBV28	TRBJ2-7	CASSLDIFYEQYF
TRBV11-2	TRBJ2-2	CASSLDWRLVTGELFF
TRBV6-6	TRBJ1-2	CASSYIGDAGGYTF
TRBV20-1	TRBJ2-5	CSARGALSETQYF
TRBV28	TRBJ1-2	CASSPQGNYGYTF
TRBV4-3	TRBJ2-7	CASSQSRTGSTYEQYF
TRBV7-2	TRBJ2-7	CASSLFLGDYEQYF
TRBV4-2	TRBJ1-6	CASSQGTGGSSPLHF
TRBV9	TRBJ2-2	CASSVGQGRDTGELFF
TRBV15	TRBJ1-1	CATSREGSGGTEAFF
TRBV9	TRBJ1-3	CASSEDSGNTIYF
TRBV6-4	TRBJ2-3	CASSVSTGATDTQYF
TRBV6-4	TRBJ1-2	CASSDSGTYGYTF
TRBV5-4	TRBJ2-7	CASSSGVGDYEQYF
TRBV12-3/TRBV12-4	TRBJ2-7	CASSFGGYNEQYF
TRBV6-6	TRBJ2-1	CASSSGTSGSYNEQFF
TRBV20-1	TRBJ2-3	CSATGPQGAPSTDTQYF
TRBV29-1	TRBJ1-1	CSVEWGDTEAFF
TRBV29-1	TRBJ2-3	CSVDLGNVDTQYF
TRBV6-5	TRBJ2-2	CASSHSISGELFF